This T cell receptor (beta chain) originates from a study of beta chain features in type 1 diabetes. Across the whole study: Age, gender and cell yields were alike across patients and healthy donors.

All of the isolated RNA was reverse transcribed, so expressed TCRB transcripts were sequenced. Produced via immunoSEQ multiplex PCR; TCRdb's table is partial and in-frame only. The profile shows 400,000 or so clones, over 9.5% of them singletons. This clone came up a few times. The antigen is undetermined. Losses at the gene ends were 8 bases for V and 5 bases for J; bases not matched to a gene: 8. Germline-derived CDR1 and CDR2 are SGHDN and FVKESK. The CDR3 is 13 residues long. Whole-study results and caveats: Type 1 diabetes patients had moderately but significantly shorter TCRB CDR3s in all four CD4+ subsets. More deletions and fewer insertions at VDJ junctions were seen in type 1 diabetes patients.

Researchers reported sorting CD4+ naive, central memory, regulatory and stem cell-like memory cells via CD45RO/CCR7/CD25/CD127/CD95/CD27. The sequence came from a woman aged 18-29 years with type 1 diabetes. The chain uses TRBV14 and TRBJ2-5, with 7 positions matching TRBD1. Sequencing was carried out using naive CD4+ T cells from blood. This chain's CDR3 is CASGKGARETQYF. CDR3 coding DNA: TGTGCCAGCGGCAAGGGGGCACGGGAGACCCAGTACTTC.